This TCR beta chain was retrieved from a study of identical twins. Losses at the gene ends were 5 bases for V and 4 bases for J; bases not matched to a gene: 4. The CDR3 consists of 13 residues. TCRdb re-analysed the 5' RACE reads in MiXCR, keeping a single row per CDR3 protein. The data hold 1.5 million to 2 million distinct CDR3 sequences, with less than 35% observed a single time. This clonotype was counted only a few times. The TCR was taken from a newborn girl in good health. This chain links TRBV12-3 or TRBV12-4 with TRBJ1-2, with TRBD1 matching 7 bases. The sequenced sample was cord blood. CDR3 in DNA: TGTGCCAGCAGTCGCGCAGGGGGCTATGGCTACACCTTC. Translated: CASSRAGGYGYTF.